The sequence of this TCR beta chain was determined in a study of shared clonotypes between healthy human individuals. Regarding the study as a whole: Four donors had about 5% of their naive CD4 clonotypes in common.

Clones were sequenced by immunoSEQ multiplex PCR, and TCRdb holds only the in-frame ones, with some missing. The sample yields 2 million to 2.5 million clones, roughly 92% seen once. Comment on this clone: Its antigen is unknown.

CDR1 and CDR2 (germline): SQVTM, ANQGSEA. This CDR3 region has 14 residues. Trimming took off 6 bases at V and 2 bases at J, with 16 bases between the two ends. Only Caucasian adults living in Nashville, Tennessee served as donors. Researchers partitioned CD4+ cells into CD45RA+ naive and CD45RA-negative memory subsets. The genes are TRBV29-1 and TRBJ2-5, with D possibly being TRBD1 (5 bases). Material: naive CD4+ T cells from PBMCs. As to subset: CD45RA+ positively selected. The clonotype originates from a man between 18 and 29 years old in good health. Some clones in this sample may be carry-over from other donors' samples. The CDR3 region is CSVGRALGQETQYF. The CDR3 coding sequence is TGCAGCGTGGGGCGAGCCTTGGGGCAAGAGACCCAGTACTTC.